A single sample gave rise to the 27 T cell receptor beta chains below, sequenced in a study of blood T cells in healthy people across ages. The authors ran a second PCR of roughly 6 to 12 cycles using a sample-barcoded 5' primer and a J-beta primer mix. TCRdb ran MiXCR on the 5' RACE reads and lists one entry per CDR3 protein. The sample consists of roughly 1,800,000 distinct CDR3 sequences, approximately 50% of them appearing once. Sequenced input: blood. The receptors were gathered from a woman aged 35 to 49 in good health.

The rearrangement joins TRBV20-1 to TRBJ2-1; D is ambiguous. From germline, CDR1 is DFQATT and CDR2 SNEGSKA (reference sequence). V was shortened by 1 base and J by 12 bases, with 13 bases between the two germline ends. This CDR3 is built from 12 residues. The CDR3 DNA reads TGCAGTGCTAGAGCTTTAGGATCTGCGCAGTTCTTC. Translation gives CSARALGSAQFF.

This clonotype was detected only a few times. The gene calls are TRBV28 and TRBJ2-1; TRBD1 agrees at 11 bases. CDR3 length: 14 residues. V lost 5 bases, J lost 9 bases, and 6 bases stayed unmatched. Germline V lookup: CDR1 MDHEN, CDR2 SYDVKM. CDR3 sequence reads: CASSPGTGGLEQFF. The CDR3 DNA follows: TGTGCCAGCAGTCCCGGGACAGGGGGGCTTGAGCAGTTCTTC. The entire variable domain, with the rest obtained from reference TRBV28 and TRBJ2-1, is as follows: DVKVTQSSRYLVKRTGEKVFLECVQDMDHENMFWYRQDPGLGLRLIYFSYDVKMKEKGDIPEGYSVSREKKERFSLILESASTNQTSMYLCASSPGTGGLEQFFGPGTRLTVL.

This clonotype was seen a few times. The CDR3 coding sequence is TGCAGTGCTAGGGGGACAGGGGACCTAAACGAGCAGTACTTC. It codes for CSARGTGDLNEQYF. The chain joins TRBV20-1 to TRBJ2-7; 10 bases fit TRBD1. Germline-derived CDR1 and CDR2 are DFQATT and SNEGSKA (reference sequence). Trimming cost V 3 bases and J 5 bases; bases outside gene matches: 7. The CDR3 has 14 amino acids.

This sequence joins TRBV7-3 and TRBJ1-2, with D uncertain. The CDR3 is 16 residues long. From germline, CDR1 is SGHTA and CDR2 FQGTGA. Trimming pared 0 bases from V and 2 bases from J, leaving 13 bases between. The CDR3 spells CASSLTGGRPNYGYTF. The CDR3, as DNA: TGTGCCAGCAGCTTAACGGGTGGCAGGCCCAACTATGGCTACACCTTC.

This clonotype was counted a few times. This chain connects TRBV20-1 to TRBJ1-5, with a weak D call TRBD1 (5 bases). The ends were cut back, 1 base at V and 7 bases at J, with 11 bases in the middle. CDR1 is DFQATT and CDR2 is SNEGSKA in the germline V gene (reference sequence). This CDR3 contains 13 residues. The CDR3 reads CSARVQGGQPQHF. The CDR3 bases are TGCAGTGCTAGAGTTCAGGGCGGGCAGCCCCAGCATTTT.

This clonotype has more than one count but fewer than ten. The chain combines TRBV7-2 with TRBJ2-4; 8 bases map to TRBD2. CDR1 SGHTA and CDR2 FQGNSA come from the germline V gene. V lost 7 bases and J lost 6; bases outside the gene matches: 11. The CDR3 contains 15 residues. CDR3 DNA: TGTGCCAGCACCCCGGGGGGGGCCCGTTTAAACATTCAGTACTTC. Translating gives CASTPGGARLNIQYF.

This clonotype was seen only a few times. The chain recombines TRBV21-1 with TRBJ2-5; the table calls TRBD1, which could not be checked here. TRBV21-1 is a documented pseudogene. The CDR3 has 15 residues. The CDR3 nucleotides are TGTGCCAGCAGCAAACAGGGGCGGTGGGAAGAGACCCAGTACTTC. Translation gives CASSKQGRWEETQYF.

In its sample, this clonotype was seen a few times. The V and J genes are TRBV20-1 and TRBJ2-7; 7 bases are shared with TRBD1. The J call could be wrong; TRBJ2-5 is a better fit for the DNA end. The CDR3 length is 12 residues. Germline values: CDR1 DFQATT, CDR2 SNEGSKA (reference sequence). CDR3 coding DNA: TGCAGTGCTCGCAGGGGGTTCGAGACCCAGTACTTC. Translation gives CSARRGFETQYF.

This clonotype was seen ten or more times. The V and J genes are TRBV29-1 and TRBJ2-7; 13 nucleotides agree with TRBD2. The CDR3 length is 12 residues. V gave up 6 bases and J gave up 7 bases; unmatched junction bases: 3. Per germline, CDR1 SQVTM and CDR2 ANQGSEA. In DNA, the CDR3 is TGCAGCGTCGGGACTAGCGGGGAGGAGCAGTACTTC. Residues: CSVGTSGEEQYF.

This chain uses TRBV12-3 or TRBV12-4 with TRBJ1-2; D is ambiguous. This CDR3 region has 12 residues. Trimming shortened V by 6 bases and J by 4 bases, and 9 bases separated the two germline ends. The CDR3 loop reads CASSEERYGYTF. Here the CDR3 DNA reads TGTGCCAGCAGCGAGGAACGCTATGGCTACACCTTC.

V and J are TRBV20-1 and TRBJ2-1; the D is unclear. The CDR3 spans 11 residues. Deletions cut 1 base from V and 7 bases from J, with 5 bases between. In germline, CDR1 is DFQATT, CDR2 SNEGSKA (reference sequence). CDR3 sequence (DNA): TGCAGTGCTAGAGCCCCTAATGAGCAGTTCTTC. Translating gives CSARAPNEQFF.

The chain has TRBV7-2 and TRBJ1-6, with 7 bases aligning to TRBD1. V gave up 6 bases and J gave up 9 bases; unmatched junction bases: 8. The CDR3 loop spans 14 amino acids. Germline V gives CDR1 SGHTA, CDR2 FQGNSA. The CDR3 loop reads CASRTGDGISPLHF. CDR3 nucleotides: TGTGCCAGCAGAACAGGGGACGGCATTTCACCCCTCCACTTT.

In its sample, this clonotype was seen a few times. CDR3 coding DNA: TGCAGCGTTGATCGGCGCACATCAGATACGCAGTATTTT. Its protein is CSVDRRTSDTQYF. The J gene is TRBJ2-3, the V gene TRBV29-1; no clear D. Trimming left V 3 bases short and J 4 bases short, with 11 bases between. The CDR3 has 13 amino acids. Germline V gene lookup returns CDR1 SQVTM and CDR2 ANQGSEA.

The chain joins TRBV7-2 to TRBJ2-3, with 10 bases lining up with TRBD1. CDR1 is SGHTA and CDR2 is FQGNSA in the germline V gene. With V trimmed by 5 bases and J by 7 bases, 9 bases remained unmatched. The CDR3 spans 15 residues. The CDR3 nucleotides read TGTGCCAGCAGCCGGGACAGGGGACGACCAAATACGCAGTATTTT. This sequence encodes CASSRDRGRPNTQYF.

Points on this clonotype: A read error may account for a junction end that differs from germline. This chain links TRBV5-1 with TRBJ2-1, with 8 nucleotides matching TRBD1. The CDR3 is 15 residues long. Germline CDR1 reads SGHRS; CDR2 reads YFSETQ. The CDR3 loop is CASRLGTGSYNEQFF. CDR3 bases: TGCGCCAGCAGGTTGGGGACAGGCTCCTACAATGAGCAGTTCTTC.

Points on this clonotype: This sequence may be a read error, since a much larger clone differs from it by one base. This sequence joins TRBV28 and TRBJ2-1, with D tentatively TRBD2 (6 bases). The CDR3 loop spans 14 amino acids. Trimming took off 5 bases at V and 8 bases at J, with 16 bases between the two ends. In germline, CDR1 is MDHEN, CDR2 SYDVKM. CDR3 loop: CASSQSGTHDEQFF. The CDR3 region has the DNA TGTGCCAGCAGTCAATCCGGGACTCACGATGAGCAGTTCTTC.

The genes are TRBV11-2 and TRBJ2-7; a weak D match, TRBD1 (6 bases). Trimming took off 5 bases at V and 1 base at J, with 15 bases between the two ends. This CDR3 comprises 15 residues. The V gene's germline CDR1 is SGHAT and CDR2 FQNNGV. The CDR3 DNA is TGTGCCAGCAGCCCGAGGACAGAGCCGTCCTACGAGCAGTACTTC. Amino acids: CASSPRTEPSYEQYF.

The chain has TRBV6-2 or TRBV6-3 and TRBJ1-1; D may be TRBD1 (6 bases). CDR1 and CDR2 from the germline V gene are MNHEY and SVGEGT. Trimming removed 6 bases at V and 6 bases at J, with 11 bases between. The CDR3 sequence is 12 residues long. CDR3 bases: TGTGCCAGCAGCTCGAGGGGGTCTGAAGCTTTCTTT. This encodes CASSSRGSEAFF.

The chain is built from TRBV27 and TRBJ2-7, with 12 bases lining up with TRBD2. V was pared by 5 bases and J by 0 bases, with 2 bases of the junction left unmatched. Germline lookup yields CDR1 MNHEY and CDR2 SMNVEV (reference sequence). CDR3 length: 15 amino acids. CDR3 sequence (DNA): TGTGCCAGCAGTGGACTAGCGGGGAGCTCCTACGAGCAGTACTTC. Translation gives CASSGLAGSSYEQYF.

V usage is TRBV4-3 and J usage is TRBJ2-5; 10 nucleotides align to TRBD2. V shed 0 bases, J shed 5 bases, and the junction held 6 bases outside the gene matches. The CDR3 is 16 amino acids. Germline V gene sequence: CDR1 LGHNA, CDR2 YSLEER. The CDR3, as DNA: TGCGCCAGCAGCCAAGATTGGAATAGCGGGGGGGAGACCCAGTACTTC. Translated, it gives CASSQDWNSGGETQYF.

Here the CDR3 DNA reads TGTGCCAGCAGTTTGGCAGGGAGTACGCAGTATTTT. Its translation: CASSLAGSTQYF. The V gene is TRBV28, the J gene TRBJ2-3; D is possibly TRBD1 or TRBD2 (5 bases each). Germline V gene sequence: CDR1 MDHEN, CDR2 SYDVKM. The CDR3 has 12 amino acids. The V end was cut by 3 bases, the J end by 8 bases, with 9 bases between.

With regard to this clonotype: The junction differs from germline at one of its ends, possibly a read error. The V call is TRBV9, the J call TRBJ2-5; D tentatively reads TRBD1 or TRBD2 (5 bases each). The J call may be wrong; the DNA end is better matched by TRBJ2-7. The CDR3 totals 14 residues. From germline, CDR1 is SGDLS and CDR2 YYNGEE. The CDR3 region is CAGSVWDGLDEQYF. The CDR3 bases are TGTGCCGGCAGCGTTTGGGACGGCTTGGACGAGCAGTACTTC.

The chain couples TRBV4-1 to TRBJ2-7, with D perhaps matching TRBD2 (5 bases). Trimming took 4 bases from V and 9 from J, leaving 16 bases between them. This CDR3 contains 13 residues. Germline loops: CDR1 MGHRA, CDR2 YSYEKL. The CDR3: CASSRDLTAGQYF. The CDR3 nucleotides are TGCGCCAGCAGCCGAGACCTTACGGCGGGGCAGTACTTC.

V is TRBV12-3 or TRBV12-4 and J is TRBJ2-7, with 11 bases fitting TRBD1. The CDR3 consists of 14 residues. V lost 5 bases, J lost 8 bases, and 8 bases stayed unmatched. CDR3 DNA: TGTGCCAGCAGTGCAACGGGACAGGGGGGTCAGCAGTACTTC. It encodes CASSATGQGGQQYF.

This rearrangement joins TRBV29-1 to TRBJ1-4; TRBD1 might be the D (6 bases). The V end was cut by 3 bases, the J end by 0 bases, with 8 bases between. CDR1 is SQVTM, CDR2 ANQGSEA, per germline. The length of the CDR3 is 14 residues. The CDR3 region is CSVETGTTNEKLFF. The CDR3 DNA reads TGCAGCGTTGAGACAGGAACAACTAATGAAAAACTGTTTTTT.

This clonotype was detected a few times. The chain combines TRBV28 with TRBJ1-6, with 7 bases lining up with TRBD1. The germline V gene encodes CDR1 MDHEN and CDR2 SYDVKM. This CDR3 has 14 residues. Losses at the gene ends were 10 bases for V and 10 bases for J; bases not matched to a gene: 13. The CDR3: CATRQGLLGSPLHF. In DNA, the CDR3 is TGTGCCACCCGACAGGGTTTGTTAGGATCACCCCTCCACTTT.

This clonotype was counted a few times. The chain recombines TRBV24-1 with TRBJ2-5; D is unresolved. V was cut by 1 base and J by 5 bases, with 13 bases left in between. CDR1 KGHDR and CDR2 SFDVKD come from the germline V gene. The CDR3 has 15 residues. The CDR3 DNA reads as TGTGCCACCAGTGATTTCAGCCTAGGGATGGAGACCCAGTACTTC. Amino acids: CATSDFSLGMETQYF.